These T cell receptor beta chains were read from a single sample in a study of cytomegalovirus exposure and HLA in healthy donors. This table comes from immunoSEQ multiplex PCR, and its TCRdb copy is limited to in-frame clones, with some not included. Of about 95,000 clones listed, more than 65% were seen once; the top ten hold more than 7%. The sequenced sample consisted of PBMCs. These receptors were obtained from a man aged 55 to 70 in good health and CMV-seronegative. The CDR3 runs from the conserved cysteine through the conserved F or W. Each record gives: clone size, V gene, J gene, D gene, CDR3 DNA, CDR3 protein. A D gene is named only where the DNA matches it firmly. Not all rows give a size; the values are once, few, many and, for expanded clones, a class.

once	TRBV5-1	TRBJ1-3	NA	TGCGCCAGCAGATTGAGTGGAGGGACCTCTGGAAACACCATATATTTT	CASRLSGGTSGNTIYF
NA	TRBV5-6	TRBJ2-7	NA	TGTGCCAGCAGCCCCGCCCTGGGGCGGACGCCCGGCGAGCAGTACTTC	CASSPALGRTPGEQYF
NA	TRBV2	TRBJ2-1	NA	TGTGCCAGCAGAAAGGGACTCAACAATGAGCAGTTCTTC	CASRKGLNNEQFF
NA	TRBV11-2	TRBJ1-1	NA	TGTGCCAGCAGGAGGACTTTGGACACTGAAGCTTTCTTT	CASRRTLDTEAFF
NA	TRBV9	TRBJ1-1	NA	TGTGCCAGCCATTCCCCCGGTAACACTGAAGCTTTCTTT	CASHSPGNTEAFF
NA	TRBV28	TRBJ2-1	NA	TGTGCCAGCAGTTTACAGGGTTTTGAGCAGTTCTTC	CASSLQGFEQFF
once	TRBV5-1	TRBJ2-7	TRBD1	TGCGCCAGCAGCCCTCGGACAGGGGGAGACTACGAGCAGTACTTC	CASSPRTGGDYEQYF
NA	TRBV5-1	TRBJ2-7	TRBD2	TGCGCCAGCTCACGGGAGGCCGAGCAGTACTTC	CASSREAEQYF
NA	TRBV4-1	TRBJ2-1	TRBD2	TGCGCCAGCAGCCAACGAGCGGGAGGAGGCAATGAGCAGTTCTTC	CASSQRAGGGNEQFF
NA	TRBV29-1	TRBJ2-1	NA	TGCAGCGTTGAGCAGGTCCCTTCCTACAATGAGCAGTTCTTC	CSVEQVPSYNEQFF
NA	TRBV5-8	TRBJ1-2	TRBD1	TGTGCCAGCAGCTTGGCCGGACAGGGGGCTCTTCTTGGCTACACCTTC	CASSLAGQGALLGYTF
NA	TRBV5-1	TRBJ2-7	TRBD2	TGCGCCAGCAGCTTGAGCGGGGGGGCAAACGAGCAGTACTTC	CASSLSGGANEQYF
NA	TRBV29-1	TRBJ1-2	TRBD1	TGCAGCGTTGAAGATTCAGGGGGTGGCTACACCTTC	CSVEDSGGGYTF
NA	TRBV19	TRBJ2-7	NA	TGTGCCAGTAGTTACCAGGCCGTCACTCGAGAGCAGTACTTC	CASSYQAVTREQYF
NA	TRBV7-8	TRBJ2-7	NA	TGTGCCAGCAGCTTATTTGTTTTCGTTAGAACCCGCCCTCGCGAGCAGTACTTC	CASSLFVFVRTRPREQYF
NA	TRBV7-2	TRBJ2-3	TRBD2	TGTGCCAGCAGCTTAGGAATAAGCGGGGGGGATACGCAGTATTTT	CASSLGISGGDTQYF
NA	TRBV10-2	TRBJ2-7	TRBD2	TGCGCCAGCAACAGCGGGAGGTCCTACGAGCAGTACTTC	CASNSGRSYEQYF
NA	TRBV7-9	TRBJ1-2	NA	TGTGCCAGCAGCTTGTCAGATAACTATGGCTACACCTTC	CASSLSDNYGYTF
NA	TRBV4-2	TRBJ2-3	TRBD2	TGTGCCAGCAGCCAAGATGGGGGGGAGGGGCTTCATGGGACGCAGTATTTT	CASSQDGGEGLHGTQYF
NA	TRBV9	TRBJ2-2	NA	TGTGCCAGCAGCGTAGTGGCCGAGAACACCGGGGAGCTGTTTTTT	CASSVVAENTGELFF
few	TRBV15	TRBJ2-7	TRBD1	TGTGCCACCAGCAGAAAACAGGGGGCGAGCGAGCAGTACTTC	CATSRKQGASEQYF
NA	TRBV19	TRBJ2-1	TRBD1	TGTGCCAGTACCTCGACCGGGACAGAGACCTACAATGAGCAGTTCTTC	CASTSTGTETYNEQFF
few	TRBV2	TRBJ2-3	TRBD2	TGTGCCAGCAGGGGAGAACTAGCGGGAGCAGATACGCAGTATTTT	CASRGELAGADTQYF
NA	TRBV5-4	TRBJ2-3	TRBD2	TGTGCCAGCAGCTTCTACCTAGCGGGAAGCACAGATACGCAGTATTTT	CASSFYLAGSTDTQYF
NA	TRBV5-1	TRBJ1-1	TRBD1	TGCGCCAGCAGCTGGGGGACAGGGGCGTCGAACACTGAAGCTTTCTTT	CASSWGTGASNTEAFF
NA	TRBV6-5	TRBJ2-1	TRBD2	TGTGCCAGCGGGACATACGGGACTAGCGATAATGAGCAGTTCTTC	CASGTYGTSDNEQFF
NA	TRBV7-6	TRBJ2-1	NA	TGTGCCAGCAGCTTCGCGGCGGCGGTCGGGAGCGATGAGCAGTTCTTC	CASSFAAAVGSDEQFF
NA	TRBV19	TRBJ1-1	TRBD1	TGTGCCAGTAGTATAGTAAGAGACAGGGCGTCCACTGAAGCTTTCTTT	CASSIVRDRASTEAFF
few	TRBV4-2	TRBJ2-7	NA	TGTGCCAGCAGCCAAGATCGGCAGGGGAGCTACGAGCAGTACTTC	CASSQDRQGSYEQYF
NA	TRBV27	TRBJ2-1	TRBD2	TGTGCCAGCTTTGCGGGAGGCTCCTACAATGAGCAGTTCTTC	CASFAGGSYNEQFF
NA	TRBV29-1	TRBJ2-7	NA	TGCAGCGTTACCACAGGGAGCTCCTACGAGCAGTACTTC	CSVTTGSSYEQYF
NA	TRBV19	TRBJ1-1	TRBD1	TGTGCCAGTAGTTCCTCGACAGGGTGGACTGAAGCTTTCTTT	CASSSSTGWTEAFF
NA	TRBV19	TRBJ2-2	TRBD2	TGTGCCAGTAGTATAGCTAGCGGGAGCAATGGGGAGCTGTTTTTT	CASSIASGSNGELFF
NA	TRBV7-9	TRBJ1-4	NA	TGTGCCAGCAGCCCCCTAACAGGGCGAGATGAAAAACTGTTTTTT	CASSPLTGRDEKLFF
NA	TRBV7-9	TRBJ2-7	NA	TGTGCCAGCAGCTTATCAGGGGGGAGCCCCGAGCAGTACTTC	CASSLSGGSPEQYF
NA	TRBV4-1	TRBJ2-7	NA	TGCGCCAGCAGCCAACCGGGGGACAGTGGAGAGGGCTACGAGCAGTACTTC	CASSQPGDSGEGYEQYF
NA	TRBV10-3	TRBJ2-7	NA	TGTGCCATCAGGGGGGACACCTCCTACGAGCAGTACTTC	CAIRGDTSYEQYF
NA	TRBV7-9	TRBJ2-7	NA	TGTGCCAGCAGCCCTCAGGGCCTGGCCTACGAGCAGTACTTC	CASSPQGLAYEQYF
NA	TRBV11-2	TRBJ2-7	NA	TGTGCCAGCAGCGCGAACTACGAGCAGTACTTC	CASSANYEQYF
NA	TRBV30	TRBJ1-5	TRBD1	TGTGCCTGGAGTCCAGACAGGGATCAGCCCCAGCATTTT	CAWSPDRDQPQHF
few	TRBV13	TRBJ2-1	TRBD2	TGTGCCAGCAGCTCCGGACTAGCGGGGGGGCGTTACAATGAGCAGTTCTTC	CASSSGLAGGRYNEQFF
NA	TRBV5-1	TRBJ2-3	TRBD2	TGCGCCAGCAGCTTGGTTAGCGGGGGGACAGATACGCAGTATTTT	CASSLVSGGTDTQYF
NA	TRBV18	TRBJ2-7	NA	TGTGCCAGCTCAGGAGCTGGGGGGACCAATCGATACTTAGGGTCCGAGCAGTACTTC	CASSGAGGTNRYLGSEQYF
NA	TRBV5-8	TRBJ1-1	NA	TGTGCCAGCAGCTCTACAGGTTACACTGAAGCTTTCTTT	CASSSTGYTEAFF
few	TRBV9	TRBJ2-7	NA	TGTGCCAGCAGCGTAGGTCCCCGGGACACTACCTACGAGCAGTACTTC	CASSVGPRDTTYEQYF
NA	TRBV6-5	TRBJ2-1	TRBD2	TGTGCCAGCAAACCGGGACTAGCGGACAATGAGCAGTTCTTC	CASKPGLADNEQFF
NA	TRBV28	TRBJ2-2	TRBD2	TGTGCCAGCGGCAGACTAGCGGGAGACGTCGGGGAGCTGTTTTTT	CASGRLAGDVGELFF
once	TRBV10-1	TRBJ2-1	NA	TGCGCCAGCAGTGAGCCCGGGATATCCAATGAGCAGTTCTTC	CASSEPGISNEQFF
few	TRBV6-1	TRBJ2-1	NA	TGTGCCAGCAGTGAAGGGGCTTACAATGAGCAGTTCTTC	CASSEGAYNEQFF
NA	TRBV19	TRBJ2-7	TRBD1	TGTGCCAGTAGAAGTGGGACAGCCCATCCCTACGAGCAGTACTTC	CASRSGTAHPYEQYF
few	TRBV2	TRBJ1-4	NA	TGTGCCAGCAGTGAGGGGGTGGGGGAGGTAGTAAAACTGTTTTTT	CASSEGVGEVVKLFF
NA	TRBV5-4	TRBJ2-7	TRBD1	TGTGCCAGCAGCTTGGGGGGACAGGGAAGCTCCTACGAGCAGTACTTC	CASSLGGQGSSYEQYF